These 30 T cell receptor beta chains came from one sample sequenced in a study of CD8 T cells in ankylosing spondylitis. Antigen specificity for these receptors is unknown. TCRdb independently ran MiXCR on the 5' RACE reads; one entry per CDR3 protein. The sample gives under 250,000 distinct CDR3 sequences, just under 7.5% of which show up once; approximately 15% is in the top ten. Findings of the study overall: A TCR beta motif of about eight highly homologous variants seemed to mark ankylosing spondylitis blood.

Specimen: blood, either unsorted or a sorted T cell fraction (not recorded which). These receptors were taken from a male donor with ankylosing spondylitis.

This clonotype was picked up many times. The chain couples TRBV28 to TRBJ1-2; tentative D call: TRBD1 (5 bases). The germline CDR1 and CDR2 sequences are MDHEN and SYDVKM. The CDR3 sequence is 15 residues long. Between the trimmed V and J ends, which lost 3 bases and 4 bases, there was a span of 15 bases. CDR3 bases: TGTGCCAGCAGTTTTGGAGTGAGACAGAGCTATGGCTACACCTTC. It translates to CASSFGVRQSYGYTF.

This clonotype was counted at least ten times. CDR3 residues: CASSVSGGGTYNEQFF. For the CDR3, the DNA is TGTGCCAGCAGCGTAAGCGGGGGGGGAACCTACAATGAGCAGTTCTTC. This chain connects TRBV7-2 to TRBJ2-1, with 10 bases identical to TRBD2. From germline, CDR1 is SGHTA and CDR2 FQGNSA. Trimming cost V 5 bases and J 2 bases; bases outside gene matches: 6. This CDR3 contains 16 residues.

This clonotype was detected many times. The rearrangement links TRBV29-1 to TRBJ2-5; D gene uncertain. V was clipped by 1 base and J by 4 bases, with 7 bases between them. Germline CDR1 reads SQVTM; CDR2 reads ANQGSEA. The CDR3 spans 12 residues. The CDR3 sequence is CSVEGKLETQYF. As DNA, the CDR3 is TGCAGCGTTGAAGGGAAGCTAGAGACCCAGTACTTC.

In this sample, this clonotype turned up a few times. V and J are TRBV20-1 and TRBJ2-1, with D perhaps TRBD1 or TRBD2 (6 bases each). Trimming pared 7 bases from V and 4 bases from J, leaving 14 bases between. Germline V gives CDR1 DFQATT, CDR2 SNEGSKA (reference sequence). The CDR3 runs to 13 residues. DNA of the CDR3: TGCAGTGGAAGGGGGGCCCATTACAATGAGCAGTTCTTC. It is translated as CSGRGAHYNEQFF.

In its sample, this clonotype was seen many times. The CDR3 loop reads CSVEDLEGINTGELFF. CDR3 in DNA: TGCAGCGTTGAAGATCTTGAGGGGATAAACACCGGGGAGCTGTTTTTT. This rearrangement joins TRBV29-1 to TRBJ2-2; D might be TRBD1 or TRBD2, each matching 5 bases. The CDR3 length is 16 residues. The V gene's germline CDR1 is SQVTM and CDR2 ANQGSEA. Trimming stripped 0 bases from V and 2 bases from J, with 13 bases between.

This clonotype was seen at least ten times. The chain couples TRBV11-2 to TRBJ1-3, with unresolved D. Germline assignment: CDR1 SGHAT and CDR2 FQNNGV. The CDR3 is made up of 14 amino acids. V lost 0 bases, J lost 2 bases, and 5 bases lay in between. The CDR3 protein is CASSLEGTGNTIYF. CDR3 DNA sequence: TGTGCCAGCAGCTTAGAGGGAACTGGAAACACCATATATTTT.

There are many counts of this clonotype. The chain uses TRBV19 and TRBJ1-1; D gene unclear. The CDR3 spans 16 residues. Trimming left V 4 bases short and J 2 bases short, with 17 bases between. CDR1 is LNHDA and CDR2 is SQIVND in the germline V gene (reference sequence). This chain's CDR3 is CASSTQNPWFNTEAFF. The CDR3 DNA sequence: TGTGCCAGTAGTACACAAAATCCTTGGTTTAACACTGAAGCTTTCTTT.

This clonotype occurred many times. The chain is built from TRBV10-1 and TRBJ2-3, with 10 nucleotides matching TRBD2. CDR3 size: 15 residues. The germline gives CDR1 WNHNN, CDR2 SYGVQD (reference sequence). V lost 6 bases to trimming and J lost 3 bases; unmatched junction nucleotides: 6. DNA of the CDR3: TGCGCCAGCAGCCCGGGACTAGCGAAAACAGATACGCAGTATTTT. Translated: CASSPGLAKTDTQYF.

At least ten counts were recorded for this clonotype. The DNA for the CDR3 is TGTGCCAGTAGTCTATGGGCCGACACTAGCAATCAGCCCCAGCATTTT. Translating gives CASSLWADTSNQPQHF. The V call is TRBV19, the J call TRBJ1-5, with unresolved D. V lost 5 bases to trimming and J lost 0 bases, with 14 bases between them. Germline lookup yields CDR1 LNHDA and CDR2 SQIVND (reference sequence). CDR3 length equals 16 residues.

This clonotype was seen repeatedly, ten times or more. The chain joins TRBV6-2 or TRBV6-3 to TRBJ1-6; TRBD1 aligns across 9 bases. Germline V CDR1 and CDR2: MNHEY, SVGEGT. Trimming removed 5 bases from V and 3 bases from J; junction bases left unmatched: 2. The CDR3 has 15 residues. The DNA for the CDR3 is TGTGCCAGCAGTACGACAGGGGGCTATAATTCACCCCTCCACTTT. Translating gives CASSTTGGYNSPLHF.

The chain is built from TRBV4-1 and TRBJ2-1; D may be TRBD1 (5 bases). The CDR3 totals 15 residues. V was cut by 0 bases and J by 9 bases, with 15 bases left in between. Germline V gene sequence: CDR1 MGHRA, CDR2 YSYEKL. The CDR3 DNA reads TGCGCCAGCAGCCAAGACAGGGCCATTATGACTGAGCAGTTCTTC. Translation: CASSQDRAIMTEQFF.

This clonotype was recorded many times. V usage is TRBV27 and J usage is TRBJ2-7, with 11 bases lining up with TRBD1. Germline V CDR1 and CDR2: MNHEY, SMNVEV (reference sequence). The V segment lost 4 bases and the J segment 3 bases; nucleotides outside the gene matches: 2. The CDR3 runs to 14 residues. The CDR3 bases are TGTGCCAGCAGTTGGGGGACAGGGGGCTACGAGCAGTACTTC. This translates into CASSWGTGGYEQYF.

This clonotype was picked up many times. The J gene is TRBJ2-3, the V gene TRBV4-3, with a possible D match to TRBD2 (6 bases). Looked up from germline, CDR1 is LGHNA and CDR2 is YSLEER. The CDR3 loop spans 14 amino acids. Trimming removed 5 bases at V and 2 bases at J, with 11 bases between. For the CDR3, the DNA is TGCGCCAGCAGCAGGAGGGAGATCACAGATACGCAGTATTTT. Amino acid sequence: CASSRREITDTQYF.

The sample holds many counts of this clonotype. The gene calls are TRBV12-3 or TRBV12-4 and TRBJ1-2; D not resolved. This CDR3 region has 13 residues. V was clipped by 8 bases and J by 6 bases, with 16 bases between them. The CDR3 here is CASSPRFFDGYTF. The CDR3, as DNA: TGTGCCAGCTCTCCCCGGTTCTTCGATGGCTACACCTTC.

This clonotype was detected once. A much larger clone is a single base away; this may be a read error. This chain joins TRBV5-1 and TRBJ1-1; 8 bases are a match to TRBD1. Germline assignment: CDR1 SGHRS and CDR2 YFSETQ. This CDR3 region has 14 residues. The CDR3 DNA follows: TGCGACAGCAGGTCTGGACAGGGAAGCACTGAAGCTTTCTTT. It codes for CDSRSGQGSTEAFF.

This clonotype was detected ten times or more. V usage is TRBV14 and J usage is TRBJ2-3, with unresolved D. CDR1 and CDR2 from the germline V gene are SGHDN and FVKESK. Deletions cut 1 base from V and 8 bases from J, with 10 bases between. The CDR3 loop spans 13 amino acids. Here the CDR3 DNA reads TGTGCCAGCAGCCAAGTCGCCGACCGTACGCAGTATTTT. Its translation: CASSQVADRTQYF.

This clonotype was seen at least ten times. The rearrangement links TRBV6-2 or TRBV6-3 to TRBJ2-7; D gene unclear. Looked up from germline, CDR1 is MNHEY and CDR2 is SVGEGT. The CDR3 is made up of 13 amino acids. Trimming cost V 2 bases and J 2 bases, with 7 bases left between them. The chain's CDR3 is CASSYDGPYEQYF. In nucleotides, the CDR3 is TGTGCCAGCAGTTACGACGGCCCCTACGAGCAGTACTTC.

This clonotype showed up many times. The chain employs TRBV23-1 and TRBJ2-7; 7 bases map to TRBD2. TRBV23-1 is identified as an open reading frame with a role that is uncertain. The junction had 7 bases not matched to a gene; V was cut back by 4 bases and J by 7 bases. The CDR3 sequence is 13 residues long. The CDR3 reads CASSPGGSREQYF. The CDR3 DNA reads TGCGCCAGCAGTCCCGGGGGGTCTAGAGAGCAGTACTTC.

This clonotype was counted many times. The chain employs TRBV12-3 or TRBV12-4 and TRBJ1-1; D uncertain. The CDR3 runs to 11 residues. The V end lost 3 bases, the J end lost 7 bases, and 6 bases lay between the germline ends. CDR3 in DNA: TGTGCCAGCAGTTTCTTCGATGAAGCTTTCTTT. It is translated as CASSFFDEAFF.

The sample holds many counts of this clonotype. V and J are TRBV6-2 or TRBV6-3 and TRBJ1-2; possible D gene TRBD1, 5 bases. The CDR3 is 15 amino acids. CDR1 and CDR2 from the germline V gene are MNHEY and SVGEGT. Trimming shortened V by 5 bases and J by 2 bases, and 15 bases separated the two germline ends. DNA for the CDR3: TGTGCCAGCAGTCCTCCTGGGGCGAGGAACTATGGCTACACCTTC. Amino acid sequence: CASSPPGARNYGYTF.

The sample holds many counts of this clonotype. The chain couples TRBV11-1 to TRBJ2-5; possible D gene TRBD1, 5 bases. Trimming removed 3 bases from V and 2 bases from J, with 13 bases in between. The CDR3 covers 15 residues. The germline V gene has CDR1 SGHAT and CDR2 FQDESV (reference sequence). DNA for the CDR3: TGTGCCAGCAGCTTGAGTTTGACAGTACAAGAGACCCAGTACTTC. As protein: CASSLSLTVQETQYF.

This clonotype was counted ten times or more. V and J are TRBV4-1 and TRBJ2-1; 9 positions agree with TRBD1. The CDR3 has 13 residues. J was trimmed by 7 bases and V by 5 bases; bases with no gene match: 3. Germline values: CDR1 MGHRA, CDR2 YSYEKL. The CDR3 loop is CASSADRGNEQFF. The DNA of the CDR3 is TGCGCCAGCAGCGCAGACAGGGGGAATGAGCAGTTCTTC.

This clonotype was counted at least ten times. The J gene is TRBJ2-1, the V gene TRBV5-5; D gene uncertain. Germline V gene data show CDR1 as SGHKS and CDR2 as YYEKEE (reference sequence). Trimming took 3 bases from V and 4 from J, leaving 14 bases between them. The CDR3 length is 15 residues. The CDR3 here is CASSSVLTKYNEQFF. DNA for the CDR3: TGTGCCAGCAGCTCCGTGCTGACCAAATACAATGAGCAGTTCTTC.

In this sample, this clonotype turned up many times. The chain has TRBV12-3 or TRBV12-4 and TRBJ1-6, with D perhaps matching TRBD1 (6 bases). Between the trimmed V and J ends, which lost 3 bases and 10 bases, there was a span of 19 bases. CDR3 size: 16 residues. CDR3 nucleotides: TGTGCCAGCAGTTTGGGCCGGGGGCCCCTTGTATCACCCCTCCACTTT. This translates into CASSLGRGPLVSPLHF.

CDR3: CASSLPIRDRDEKLFF. As DNA, the CDR3 is TGTGCCAGCAGTTTACCCATCCGGGACAGGGATGAAAAACTGTTTTTT. This chain links TRBV28 with TRBJ1-4, with 9 bases fitting TRBD1. V lost 2 bases to trimming and J lost 6 bases; unmatched junction nucleotides: 7. Germline V gives CDR1 MDHEN, CDR2 SYDVKM. The CDR3 sequence is 16 residues long. Full variable domain (missing parts from reference TRBV28 and TRBJ1-4): DVKVTQSSRYLVKRTGEKVFLECVQDMDHENMFWYRQDPGLGLRLIYFSYDVKMKEKGDIPEGYSVSREKKERFSLILESASTNQTSMYLCASSLPIRDRDEKLFFGSGTQLSVL.

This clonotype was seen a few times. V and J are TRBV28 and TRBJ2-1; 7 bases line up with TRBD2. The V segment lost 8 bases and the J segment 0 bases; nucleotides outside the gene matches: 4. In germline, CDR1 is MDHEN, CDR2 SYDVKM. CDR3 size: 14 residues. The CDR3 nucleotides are TGTGCCAGCCATGGCGGGAGCTCCTACAATGAGCAGTTCTTC. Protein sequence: CASHGGSSYNEQFF.

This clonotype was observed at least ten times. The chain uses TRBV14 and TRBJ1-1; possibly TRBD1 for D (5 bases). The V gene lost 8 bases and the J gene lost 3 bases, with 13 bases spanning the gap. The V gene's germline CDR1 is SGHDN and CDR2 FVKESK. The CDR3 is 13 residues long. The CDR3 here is CASRGGSDTEAFF. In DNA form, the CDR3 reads TGTGCCAGCCGGGGCGGATCGGACACTGAAGCTTTCTTT.

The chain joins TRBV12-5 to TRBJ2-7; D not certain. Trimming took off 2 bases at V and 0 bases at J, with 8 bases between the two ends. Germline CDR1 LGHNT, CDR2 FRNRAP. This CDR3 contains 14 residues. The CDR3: CASGLTDLSYEQYF. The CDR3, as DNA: TGTGCTAGTGGTTTGACGGACCTCTCCTACGAGCAGTACTTC.

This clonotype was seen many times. CDR3 amino acids: CASSLASWDSSYNEQFF. The DNA of the CDR3 is TGTGCCAGCAGCTTAGCGAGTTGGGACAGCTCCTACAATGAGCAGTTCTTC. The V gene is TRBV11-1, the J gene TRBJ2-1; 7 bases agree with TRBD1. The CDR3 contains 17 residues. V lost 0 bases, J lost 0 bases, and 5 bases stayed unmatched. Looked up from germline, CDR1 is SGHAT and CDR2 is FQDESV (reference sequence).

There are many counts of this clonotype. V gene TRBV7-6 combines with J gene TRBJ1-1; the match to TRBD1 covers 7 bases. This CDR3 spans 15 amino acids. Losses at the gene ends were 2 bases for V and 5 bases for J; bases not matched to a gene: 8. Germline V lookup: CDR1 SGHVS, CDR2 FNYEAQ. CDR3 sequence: CASSLRDQGETEAFF. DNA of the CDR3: TGTGCCAGCAGCTTAAGAGACCAGGGGGAAACTGAAGCTTTCTTT. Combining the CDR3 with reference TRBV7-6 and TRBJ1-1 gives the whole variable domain GAGVSQSPRYKVTKRGQDVALRCDPISGHVSLYWYRQALGQGPEFLTYFNYEAQQDKSGLPNDRFSAERPEGSISTLTIQRTEQRDSAMYRCASSLRDQGETEAFFGQGTRLTVV.